The rows below give T cell receptor beta chains drawn from one sample of a study of shared clonotypes between healthy human individuals. Data came from immunoSEQ multiplex PCR; TCRdb stores just in-frame clones and leaves some out. This sample has more than 1,200,000 clones, with about 98.5% found just once. Sequencing was done on a sample of naive CD4+ T cells sorted from blood. Receptors originate from a man younger than 45 in good health. Both conserved end residues are part of each CDR3. Some rows have no size entry. The others give once, few or many, or a class for an expanded clone.

CDR3aa	abundance	v_gene
CASSEVMVDTEQFF	.	TRBV2
CASSQGFGHSGNTIYF	.	TRBV4-1
CASSPTTELYEQYF	.	TRBV18
CASSLNGGTDTQYF	.	TRBV5-1
CASSSVNTEAFF	.	TRBV27
CASSRTLGTYEQYF	.	TRBV28
CASSPFRLTNSYEQYF	.	TRBV7-2
CASSVGGSGYNEQFF	.	TRBV9
CASSFLGTPGGTEAFF	.	TRBV28
CASSDDSQGANGYTF	.	TRBV2
CASSVARLEYEQYF	.	TRBV7-2
CASSIGPGTGTDTQYF	.	TRBV19
CAISESIVYRTSGPNEQFF	.	TRBV10-3
CASSRQSSTGELFF	.	TRBV7-3
CASSWDRGVSREQYF	.	TRBV5-1
CASSLGQGNTDTQYF	.	TRBV5-4
CASEDPPLLYF	.	TRBV6-1
CASSLGLAFDEQYF	.	TRBV5-6
CASTGWRNEKLFF	.	TRBV28
CASSPLSNYGYTF	.	TRBV7-9
CASSPQTSSPGLFF	.	TRBV2
CASSGTQGDEQFF	.	TRBV5-1
CASSPTTTTDTQYF	.	TRBV7-6
CASSANSGSQETQYF	once	TRBV2
CASSPRTGFDYEQYF	.	TRBV18
CASSFEGVGYTF	.	TRBV28
CASSFLGNGYTF	once	TRBV28
CASSEFGRNEQYF	.	TRBV10-2
CASSQEGGQGRGYTF	.	TRBV4-3
CASSVGTDPNAFF	.	TRBV9
CASSLGDRAFNQPQHF	once	TRBV5-6
CVVAGTGRGANVLTF	.	TRBV6-5
CASSLAGQGASETQYF	.	TRBV7-7
CASRNTGKLFF	.	TRBV6-1
CASSLRSTLIGELFF	.	TRBV5-1
CASSPKAGGEQYF	.	TRBV18
CASSKVVQETQYF	.	TRBV7-7
CASSAEVTNEQYF	.	TRBV11-2
CASSQDHQREAYEQYF	.	TRBV4-3
CASSEVRSRNNAYGQYF	once	TRBV6-1
CASRGRQGLTNEQFF	.	TRBV2